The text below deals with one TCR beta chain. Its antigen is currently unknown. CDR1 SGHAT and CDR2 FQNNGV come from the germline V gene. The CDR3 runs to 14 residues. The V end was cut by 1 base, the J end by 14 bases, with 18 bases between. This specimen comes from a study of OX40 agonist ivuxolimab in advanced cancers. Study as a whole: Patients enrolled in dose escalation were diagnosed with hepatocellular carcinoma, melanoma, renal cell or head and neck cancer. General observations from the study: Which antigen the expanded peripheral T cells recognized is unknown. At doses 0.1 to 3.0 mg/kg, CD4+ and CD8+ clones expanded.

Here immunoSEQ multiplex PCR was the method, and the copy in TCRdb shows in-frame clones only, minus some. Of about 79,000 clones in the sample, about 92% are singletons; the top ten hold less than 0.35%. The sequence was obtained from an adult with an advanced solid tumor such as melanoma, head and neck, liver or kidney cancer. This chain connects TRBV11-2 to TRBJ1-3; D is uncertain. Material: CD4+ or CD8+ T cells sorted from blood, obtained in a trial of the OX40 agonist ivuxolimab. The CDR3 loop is CASSLGGTKKTVYF. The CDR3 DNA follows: TGTGCCAGCAGCTTAGGAGGTACCAAAAAGACCGTATATTTT.